This TCR beta chain originates from a study of OX40 agonist ivuxolimab in advanced cancers. Study-level information: Melanoma, hepatocellular carcinoma, head and neck or renal cell cancer occurred in dose-escalation patients.

Sequencing used immunoSEQ multiplex PCR; TCRdb keeps in-frame clones, though not all of them. Of tens of thousands of clones listed, around four fifths are singletons. In the case of this clone: The antigen remains undetermined. At one boundary the junction diverges from the germline segment, which might be a read error.

Whole-study results and caveats: Partial responders at 0.1-3.0 mg/kg had among the lowest clonal expansion. On average, a greater number of expanded clones characterised CD8+ T cells relative to CD4+.

CDR1 SGHRS and CDR2 YFSETQ come from the germline V gene. The CDR3 contains 15 residues. This sample comprised CD4+ or CD8+ T cells sorted from blood, obtained in a trial of the OX40 agonist ivuxolimab. The TCR was taken from an adult with an advanced solid tumor such as melanoma, head and neck, liver or kidney cancer. This chain uses TRBV5-1 with TRBJ2-4; 8 nucleotides line up with TRBD2. In DNA, the CDR3 is TGCGCCAGCACCAGCTCACCGGGGGGGCAGGCTAGTAAACTCTTC. Protein sequence: CASTSSPGGQASKLF.